The entry that follows covers one T cell receptor beta chain sequence. These data originate in a study of blood T cell repertoires in COVID-19. Germline lookup yields CDR1 SEHNR and CDR2 FQNEAQ (reference sequence). This CDR3 region has 15 residues. Germline trimming cut 0 bases from V and 5 bases from J; bases unmatched to any gene: 2. Study processing details: Reference gene primer amplification in the assay estimated nucleated cell counts. Profiled with immunoSEQ multiplex PCR; TCRdb holds only in-frame clones, not every one. The V and J calls and the clone size are those of that table, but D and trimming were determined from the DNA. Among approximately 160,000 clones, 84% were seen once, and the ten largest hold about 19%.

The chain employs TRBV7-9 and TRBJ2-1; TRBD2 matches 9 bases. The material sequenced was peripheral blood. The clonotype originates from an elderly woman with acute or convalescent COVID-19. The CDR3 coding sequence is TGTGCCAGCAGCTTAGCGAGCGGGAGGCACAATGAGCAGTTCTTC. Translated: CASSLASGRHNEQFF.